A single sample gave rise to the 15 T cell receptor beta chains below, sequenced in a study of T-cell reconstitution after alpha-beta-depleted transplantation in children. Preparing the TCRbeta library involved the use of unique molecular identifiers. Using its own MiXCR run on the PCR reads, TCRdb lists one record per CDR3 protein. The table records roughly 500,000 distinct CDR3 sequences, approximately 32% of them present only once. The sequenced sample was PBMCs from the stem cell graft donor, obtained from the stem cell graft. The receptors here all came from a human donor who donated a stem cell graft to a child with aplastic anemia.

The chain links TRBV11-2 to TRBJ2-1, with TRBD1 matching 7 bases. The V and J ends lost 5 bases and 6 bases, in that order; junction bases with no gene match: 4. This CDR3 has 13 residues. Germline V gives CDR1 SGHAT, CDR2 FQNNGV. The CDR3 region has the DNA TGTGCCAGCAGCCCGGACAGGCTCAATGAGCAGTTCTTC. Protein sequence: CASSPDRLNEQFF.

The chain joins TRBV28 to TRBJ2-4, with D possibly TRBD1 on 6 matching bases. Germline lookup yields CDR1 MDHEN and CDR2 SYDVKM. The germline V and J ends were trimmed by 7 bases and 5 bases, with 12 bases remaining between them. The CDR3 runs to 13 residues. CDR3 in amino acids: CASTLGGENIQYF. As DNA, the CDR3 is TGTGCCAGCACCTTAGGGGGAGAAAACATTCAGTACTTC.

This clonotype showed up just a few times. The gene calls are TRBV29-1 and TRBJ2-5, with a weak D call TRBD1 (6 bases). Germline V gene sequence: CDR1 SQVTM, CDR2 ANQGSEA. V was clipped by 2 bases and J by 2 bases, with 21 bases between them. The CDR3 has 17 residues. The CDR3 region has the DNA TGCAGCGTTGAAATGGGGCCCGGGACACAACTTCAAGAGACCCAGTACTTC. Its protein product is CSVEMGPGTQLQETQYF.

The chain employs TRBV5-1 and TRBJ1-1, with 7 bases aligning to TRBD1. Germline loops: CDR1 SGHRS, CDR2 YFSETQ. Trimming removed 7 bases from V and 4 bases from J; junction bases left unmatched: 4. The CDR3 is 12 residues long. Here the CDR3 reads CASSQGPTEAFF. The CDR3 DNA reads TGCGCCAGCTCACAGGGGCCCACTGAAGCTTTCTTT.

J is TRBJ2-1 and V is TRBV20-1, with a tentative D call TRBD2 (6 bases). The CDR3 loop spans 14 amino acids. The ends were cut back, 4 bases at V and 5 bases at J, with 15 bases in the middle. Germline V gene lookup returns CDR1 DFQATT and CDR2 SNEGSKA (reference sequence). The CDR3 DNA sequence: TGCAGTGCTAAGACCCCAAGCGGGCACAATGAGCAGTTCTTC. It translates to CSAKTPSGHNEQFF.

This clonotype was counted only a few times. The J gene is TRBJ2-6, the V gene TRBV13; D gene uncertain. The ends were cut back, 8 bases at V and 0 bases at J, with 14 bases in the middle. The germline CDR1 and CDR2 sequences are PRHDT and FYEKMQ (reference sequence). This CDR3 spans 16 amino acids. Here the CDR3 DNA reads TGTGCCAGCGGCGGCGGTGCTCTCTCTGGGGCCAACGTCCTGACTTTC. Its protein is CASGGGALSGANVLTF. Full variable domain (outside the CDR3, taken from reference TRBV13 and TRBJ2-6): AAGVIQSPRHLIKEKRETATLKCYPIPRHDTVYWYQQGPGQDPQFLISFYEKMQSDKGSIPDRFSAQQFSDYHSELNMSSLELGDSALYFCASGGGALSGANVLTFGAGSRLTVL.

The CDR3 nucleotides read TGTGCCGCCACCGGGACAGGCAATCAGCCCCAGCATTTT. Protein sequence: CAATGTGNQPQHF. V is TRBV10-3 and J is TRBJ1-5; 7 nucleotides match TRBD1. Germline CDR1 ENHRY, CDR2 SYGVKD. V gave up 11 bases and J gave up 2 bases; unmatched junction bases: 6. The length of the CDR3 is 13 residues.

This clonotype was seen a few times. This chain uses TRBV20-1 with TRBJ2-3; TRBD2 agrees at 10 bases. Germline CDR1 reads DFQATT; CDR2 reads SNEGSKA (reference sequence). The CDR3 totals 16 residues. The trim removed 3 bases at V and 2 bases at J, leaving 8 bases unmatched. The CDR3 spells CSARAPLAGDTDTQYF. The DNA for the CDR3 is TGCAGTGCTAGGGCCCCTCTAGCGGGAGACACAGATACGCAGTATTTT.

A few counts support this clonotype. V and J are TRBV10-1 and TRBJ2-7; D is ambiguous. Per the germline V gene, CDR1 is WNHNN and CDR2 is SYGVQD (reference sequence). CDR3 size: 13 residues. V dropped 0 bases and J dropped 6 bases, with 9 bases sitting between them. The CDR3 DNA reads as TGCGCCAGCAGTGAGTCCCCGGTGACCGAGCAGTACGTC. Its translation is CASSESPVTEQYV.

This clonotype was seen a handful of times. This chain links TRBV20-1 with TRBJ2-5, with D uncertain. The germline CDR1 and CDR2 sequences are DFQATT and SNEGSKA (reference sequence). There are 13 residues in the CDR3. With 3 bases removed from V and 5 bases from J, the gap between germline ends came to 13 bases. As DNA, the CDR3 is TGCAGTGCTAGTCGGCAGGTGGGGGAGACCCAGTACTTC. Encoded protein: CSASRQVGETQYF.

The rearrangement joins TRBV7-8 to TRBJ2-4; TRBD1 might be the D (6 bases). With 5 bases removed from V and 10 bases from J, the gap between germline ends came to 18 bases. Germline CDR1 is SGHVS and CDR2 is FQNEAQ. This CDR3 region has 14 residues. The CDR3, as DNA: TGTGCCAGCAGCCCGCAGGGGATAGCCCAAATTCAGTACTTC. It translates to CASSPQGIAQIQYF.

This chain connects TRBV6-2 or TRBV6-3 to TRBJ2-7; D is uncertain. This CDR3 contains 12 residues. Germline V gives CDR1 MNHEY, CDR2 SVGEGT. Trimming took 6 bases from V and 3 from J, leaving 9 bases between them. This CDR3 is CASRTLGYEQYV. Here the CDR3 DNA reads TGTGCCAGCAGGACCCTAGGCTACGAGCAGTACGTC.

This chain connects TRBV20-1 to TRBJ2-3; D possibly corresponds to TRBD2 (6 bases). This CDR3 region has 13 residues. Between the trimmed V and J ends, which lost 2 bases and 1 base, there was a span of 7 bases. Germline V lookup: CDR1 DFQATT, CDR2 SNEGSKA (reference sequence). The CDR3 DNA is TGCAGTGCTAGACCGGGGGGCACAGATACGCAGTATTTT. Its protein is CSARPGGTDTQYF.

This clonotype was seen a handful of times. The V call is TRBV15, the J call TRBJ2-5; 9 bases line up with TRBD1. The CDR3 totals 14 residues. Losses at the gene ends were 9 bases for V and 5 bases for J; bases not matched to a gene: 10. The germline gives CDR1 LNHNV, CDR2 YYDKDF (reference sequence). The CDR3 region has the DNA TGTGCCACGTCATCAGGCGGGACAGGGGAGACCCAGTACTTC. Its protein product is CATSSGGTGETQYF.

The chain is built from TRBV30 and TRBJ1-1, with D possibly matching TRBD1 (6 bases). Trimming pared 3 bases from V and 1 base from J, leaving 12 bases between. CDR1 is GTSNPN, CDR2 SVGIG, per germline (reference sequence). The CDR3 runs to 14 residues. The CDR3 DNA reads as TGTGCCTGGAGCACGGGACACCAGAACACTGAAGCTTTCTTT. This encodes CAWSTGHQNTEAFF.